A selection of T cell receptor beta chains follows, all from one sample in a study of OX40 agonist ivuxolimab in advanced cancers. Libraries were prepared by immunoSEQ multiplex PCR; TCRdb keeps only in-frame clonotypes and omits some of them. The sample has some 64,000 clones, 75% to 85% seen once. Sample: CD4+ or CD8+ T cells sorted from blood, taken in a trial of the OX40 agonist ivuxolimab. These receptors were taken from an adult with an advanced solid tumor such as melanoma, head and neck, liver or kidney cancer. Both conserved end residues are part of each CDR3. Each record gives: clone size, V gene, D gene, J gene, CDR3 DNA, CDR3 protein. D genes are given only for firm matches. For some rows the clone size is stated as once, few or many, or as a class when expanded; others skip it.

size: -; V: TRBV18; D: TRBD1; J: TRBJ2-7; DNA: TGTGCCAGCTCACCCAGGGGGCCCTACGAGCAGTACTTC; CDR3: CASSPRGPYEQYF
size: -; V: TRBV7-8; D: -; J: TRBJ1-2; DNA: TGTGCCACCCACGATCGTAGGACACAAGATAGCTACACCTTC; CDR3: CATHDRRTQDSYTF
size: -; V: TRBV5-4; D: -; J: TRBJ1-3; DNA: TGTGCCAGCAGCTTGTTCGCCTCTGGAAACACCATATATTTT; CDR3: CASSLFASGNTIYF
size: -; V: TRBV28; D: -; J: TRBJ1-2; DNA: TGTGCCAGCAGTTCTAATTATGGCTACACCTTC; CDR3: CASSSNYGYTF
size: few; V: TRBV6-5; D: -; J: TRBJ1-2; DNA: TGTGCCAGCAGGAAAGACAGCCATGGCTACACCTTC; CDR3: CASRKDSHGYTF
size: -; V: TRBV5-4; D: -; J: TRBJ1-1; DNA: TGTGCCAGCAGCTTGGCTGGCACAATGAACACTGAAGCTTTCTTT; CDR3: CASSLAGTMNTEAFF
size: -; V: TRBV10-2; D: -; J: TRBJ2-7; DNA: TGCGCCAGCAGTGTCGGCAGTCCTTACGAGCAGTACTTC; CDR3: CASSVGSPYEQYF
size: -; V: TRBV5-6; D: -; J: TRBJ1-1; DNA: TGTGCCAGCAGCGGGGGGAACACTGAAGCTTTCTTT; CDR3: CASSGGNTEAFF
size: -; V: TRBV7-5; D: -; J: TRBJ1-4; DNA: TGTGCCAGAAGCCACCCGGGGGAAAAACTGTTTTTT; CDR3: CARSHPGEKLFF
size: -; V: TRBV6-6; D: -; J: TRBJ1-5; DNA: TGTGCCAGCACCCGAAACAGGGACAATCAGCCCCAGCATTTT; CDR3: CASTRNRDNQPQHF
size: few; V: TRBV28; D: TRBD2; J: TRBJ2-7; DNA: TGTGCCAGCATATTAGCGGGAGCGGTCGAGCAGTACTTC; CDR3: CASILAGAVEQYF
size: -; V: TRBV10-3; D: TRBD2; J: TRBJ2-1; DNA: TGTGCCATCAGTGGGGCTAGCGGGAGGGTCGATGAGCAGTTCTTC; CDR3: CAISGASGRVDEQFF
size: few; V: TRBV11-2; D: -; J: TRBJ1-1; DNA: TGTGCCAGCAGCGCGGGGACACGTGAAGCTTTCTTT; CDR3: CASSAGTREAFF
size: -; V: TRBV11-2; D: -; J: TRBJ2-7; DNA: TGTGCCAGCAGCTTAGCCTCTAGTGGGGAGCAGTACTTC; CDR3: CASSLASSGEQYF
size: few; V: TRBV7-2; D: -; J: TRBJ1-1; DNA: TGTGCCAGCAGTCTAAAGATAGGGGAAGCTTTCTTT; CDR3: CASSLKIGEAFF
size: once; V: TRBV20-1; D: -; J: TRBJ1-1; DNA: TGCAGTGCTAGTTTCCGGGGCCGGGCTTTCTTT; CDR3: CSASFRGRAFF
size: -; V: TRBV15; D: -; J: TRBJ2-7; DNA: TGTGCCACCACCAATGGGGGGCCGGGCGAGCAGTACTTC; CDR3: CATTNGGPGEQYF
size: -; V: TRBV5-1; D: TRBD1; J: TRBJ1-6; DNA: TGCGCCAGCAGCCGGGACAGGCGGACACCCTATAATTCACCCCTCCACTTT; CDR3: CASSRDRRTPYNSPLHF
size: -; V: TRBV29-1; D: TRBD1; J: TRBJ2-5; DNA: TGCAGCGTGGTTAGGGGGCGCGCGGAGACCCAGTACTTC; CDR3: CSVVRGRAETQYF
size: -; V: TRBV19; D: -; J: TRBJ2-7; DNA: TGTGCCAGTAGTATTATGTTGCTACGATTTGGCGAGCAGTACTTC; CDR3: CASSIMLLRFGEQYF
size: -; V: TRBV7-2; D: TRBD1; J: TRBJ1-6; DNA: TGTGCCAGCAGGAAGGACAGGGGTCAATCACCCCTCCACTTT; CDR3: CASRKDRGQSPLHF
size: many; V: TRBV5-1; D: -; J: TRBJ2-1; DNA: TGCGCCAGCAGCACGACGGACAGCCGGTACAATGAGCAGTTCTTC; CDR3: CASSTTDSRYNEQFF
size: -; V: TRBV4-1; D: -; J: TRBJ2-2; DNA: TGCGCCAGCAGCCAAAGGTTCGGGGGAGCGAACACCGGGGAGCTGTTTTTT; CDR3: CASSQRFGGANTGELFF
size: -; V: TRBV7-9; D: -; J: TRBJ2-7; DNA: TGTGCCAGCAGTCGCACCTACGAGCAGTACTTC; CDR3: CASSRTYEQYF
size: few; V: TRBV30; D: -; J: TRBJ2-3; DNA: TGTGCCTGGAGAGTTGGACAAGTCACAGATACGCAGTATTTT; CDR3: CAWRVGQVTDTQYF
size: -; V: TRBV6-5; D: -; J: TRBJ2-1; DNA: TGTGCCAGCTCCGACGGGACTCTCTTAGGGAATGAGCAGTTCTTC; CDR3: CASSDGTLLGNEQFF
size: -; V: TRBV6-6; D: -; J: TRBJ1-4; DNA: TGTGCCAGCAGTTCCCGGGGAGAGGAAAAACTGTTTTTT; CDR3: CASSSRGEEKLFF
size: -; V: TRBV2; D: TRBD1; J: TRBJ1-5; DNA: TGTGCCAGCAGTGACTACAGGGGGCAGGGGCAGCCCCAGCATTTT; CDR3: CASSDYRGQGQPQHF
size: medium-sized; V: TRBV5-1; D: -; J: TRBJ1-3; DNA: TGCGCCAGCAGCTCGGGCCTCACCTCTGGAAACACCATATATTTT; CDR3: CASSSGLTSGNTIYF
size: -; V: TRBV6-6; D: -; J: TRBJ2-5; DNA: TGTGCCAGCAGTTACTCCGGGACCTTAGAGACCCAGTACTTC; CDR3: CASSYSGTLETQYF
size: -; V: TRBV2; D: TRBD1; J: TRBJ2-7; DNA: TGTGCCAGCAGACGGGACAGAAACAACGAGCAGTACTTC; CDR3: CASRRDRNNEQYF
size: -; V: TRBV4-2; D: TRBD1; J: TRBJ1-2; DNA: TGTGCCAGCACCTCTTCGGCAGGGGGGCGGGTTTACTATGGCTACACCTTC; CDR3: CASTSSAGGRVYYGYTF
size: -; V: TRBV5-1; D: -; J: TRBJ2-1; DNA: TGCGCCAGCAGCCTCCGGGACCGACAAGGTGAGCAGTTCTTC; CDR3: CASSLRDRQGEQFF
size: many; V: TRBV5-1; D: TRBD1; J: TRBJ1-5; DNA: TGCGCCAGCAGCTGGGGACAGGGGGATAATCAGCCCCAGCATTTT; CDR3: CASSWGQGDNQPQHF
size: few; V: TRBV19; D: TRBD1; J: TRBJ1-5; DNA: TGTGCCAGTAGTGCCAGTACCGGGACAGGGCTCAATCAGCCCCAGCATTTT; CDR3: CASSASTGTGLNQPQHF
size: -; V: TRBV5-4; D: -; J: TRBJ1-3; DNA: TGTGCCAGCAGCTTAGCTCAGGGGAACACCATATATTTT; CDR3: CASSLAQGNTIYF
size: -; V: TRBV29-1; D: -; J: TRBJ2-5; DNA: TGCAGCGTCGGTACGGTGGGGGGACAAGAGACCCAGTACTTC; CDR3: CSVGTVGGQETQYF
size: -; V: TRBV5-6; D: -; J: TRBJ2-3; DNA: TGTGCCAGCAGCTCGGGGATATGGAGGGGGGATACGCAGTATTTT; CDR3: CASSSGIWRGDTQYF
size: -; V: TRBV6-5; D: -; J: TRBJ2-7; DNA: TGTGCCAGCAGTTCGACTTCCGGGACGGCGCACTACGAGCAGTACTTC; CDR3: CASSSTSGTAHYEQYF
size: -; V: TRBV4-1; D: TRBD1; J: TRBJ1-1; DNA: TGCGCCAGCAGCCAAAACAGGGGAGCCGAAGCTTTCTTT; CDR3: CASSQNRGAEAFF
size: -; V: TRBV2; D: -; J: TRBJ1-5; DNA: TGTGCCAGCAGTGCATTCGGCAATCAGCCCCAGCATTTT; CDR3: CASSAFGNQPQHF
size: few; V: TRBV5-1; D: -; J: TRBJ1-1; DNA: TGCGCCAGCCGCCGACAGGTGAACACTGAAGCTTTCTTT; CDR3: CASRRQVNTEAFF
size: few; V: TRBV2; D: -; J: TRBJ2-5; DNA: TGTGCCAGCGAAAAACAGGGCCAGGTTCCTCAAGAGACCCAGTACTTC; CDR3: CASEKQGQVPQETQYF